This is a list of T cell receptor beta chains from one sample in a study of breast tumors, draining lymph nodes, adjacent tissues. TCRdb independently ran MiXCR on the multiplex PCR reads; one entry per CDR3 protein. The sample records roughly 14,000 distinct CDR3 sequences, 45% to 70% being singletons. The sample consisted of tumor-adjacent breast tissue. These receptors all come from a female donor with breast cancer. Some clones in this sample may be carry-over from other donors' samples. Both conserved end residues are part of each CDR3. Fields, in order: J gene, D gene, clone size, V gene, CDR3 protein, CDR3 DNA. The D gene is left open where the match is weak. Expanded clones are given a class, and other clones once, few, many or no size at all.

TRBJ2-3	-	-	TRBV18	CASSPRGKDTQYF	TGTGCCAGCTCACCAAGGGGGAAAGATACGCAGTATTTT
TRBJ1-6	TRBD1	-	TRBV7-6	CASGRDGQGSRSPLHF	TGTGCCAGCGGCAGGGACGGACAGGGGTCTAGATCACCCCTCCACTTT
TRBJ1-1	-	many	TRBV5-1	CASSLGWGAENTEAFF	TGCGCCAGCAGCTTGGGTTGGGGGGCCGAGAACACTGAAGCTTTCTTT
TRBJ1-2	TRBD1	-	TRBV6-6	CASSSRQGAEGYTF	TGTGCCAGCAGTTCTCGACAGGGGGCGGAAGGCTACACCTTC
TRBJ1-2	-	many	TRBV6-1	CASSGKGNYGYTF	TGTGCCAGCAGTGGGAAGGGGAACTATGGCTACACCTTC
TRBJ1-2	-	medium-sized	TRBV5-6	CASGTKMDGNYYGYTF	TGTGCCAGCGGGACGAAGATGGACGGGAATTACTATGGCTACACCTTC
TRBJ2-7	-	-	TRBV29-1	CSAVVTEAYEQYF	TGCAGCGCTGTCGTGACAGAGGCCTACGAGCAGTACTTC
TRBJ2-7	-	-	TRBV29-1	CSARGQYF	TGCAGCGCCCGAGGGCAGTACTTC
TRBJ2-3	TRBD2	many	TRBV6-4	CASSHEAGGPADTQYF	TGTGCCAGCAGTCACGAGGCGGGAGGGCCGGCAGATACGCAGTATTTT
TRBJ2-3	TRBD2	many	TRBV19	CATTAGGIADSTDTQYF	TGTGCCACTACCGCGGGGGGGATAGCGGATAGCACAGATACGCAGTATTTT
TRBJ1-2	-	-	TRBV20-1	CSAKDSSYGYTF	TGCAGTGCTAAAGACAGCAGTTATGGCTACACCTTC
TRBJ2-1	-	-	TRBV4-2	CASSQAGGTGEQFF	TGTGCCAGCAGCCAAGCGGGGGGCACCGGGGAGCAGTTCTTC
TRBJ1-4	-	-	TRBV7-3	CASSPYPPREATNEKLFF	TGTGCCAGCAGTCCTTACCCCCCCAGGGAAGCAACTAATGAAAAACTGTTTTTT
TRBJ1-4	TRBD1	once	TRBV4-3	CASSQKGQGEKLFF	TGCGCCAGCAGCCAGAAGGGACAGGGGGAAAAACTGTTTTTT
TRBJ2-1	TRBD2	many	TRBV24-1	CAAGSGSINEQFF	TGTGCCGCCGGCAGCGGGAGTATCAATGAGCAGTTCTTC
TRBJ1-2	TRBD1	-	TRBV6-5	CASGGTGYGYTF	TGTGCCAGCGGGGGGACAGGGTATGGCTACACCTTC
TRBJ1-5	TRBD1	-	TRBV19	CASSIDRGSNQPQHF	TGTGCCAGTAGTATCGACAGGGGCAGCAATCAGCCCCAGCATTTT
TRBJ2-1	TRBD2	-	TRBV10-3	CAISEPGTSGGAGNEQFF	TGTGCCATCAGTGAGCCCGGGACTAGCGGGGGGGCCGGCAATGAGCAGTTCTTC